A single T cell receptor beta chain is shown here with its context. This clone was detected a few times. Its antigen remains unidentified. It has no much larger one-base neighbor in the sample; base qualities were not kept. The sample comes from a study of cytomegalovirus exposure and HLA in healthy donors (dated by TCRdb to 2017 to 2019). Study-wide context: In an earlier analysis of approximately 640 of the donors, under 300 Gb of sequence data and approximately 100 million unique TCR beta sequences from 180 million or so T cells were reported. An early release covering roughly 640 HLA-typed donors comprised approximately 300 gigabases of sequencing data and approximately 80 million unique TCR sequences. Of the 300 to 500 genotyped donors, 65% to 90% were placed in the genetic ancestry cluster associated with self-reported Caucasian donors. The study aimed to test whether cataloging public T cell receptors could reveal signatures of past pathogen exposure. The T cell repertoires of under 750 subjects were profiled by immunosequencing and related to cytomegalovirus serostatus. In addition to the first cohort of 666 subjects, a separate validation cohort of under 150 different subjects was used. The study combined high-throughput TCR immunosequencing, statistical association of individual TCRs with disease status, and machine learning to predict cytomegalovirus infection status. To study patterns of TCR occurrence, a later analysis re-analyzed previously published TCR beta repertoires from under 750 donors and added high-resolution HLA genotyping. The later analysis used no new phenotypic data to find candidate immune exposures, relying instead on TCR beta sequences and their occurrence across donors. To decide whether each TCR beta V gene segment behaved as functional or pseudogenic, an earlier analysis of fewer than 750 of the donors relied on high-throughput TCR beta sequencing. Donor age, sex, ethnicity and CMV serostatus were collected together with the repertoire data. Genome-wide SNP genotypes for about three fifths of the roughly 700 donors were used in a later genetic analysis, which treated that subset as a discovery cohort. Every repertoire in the discovery cohort had been generated on one and the same sequencing platform. HLA typing covered class I and class II loci at four-digit resolution. Typing coverage varied by locus: about 629-630 donors for A, B, C, DRB1 and DQB1; 500 to 550 for DQA1; 606 for DPA1; about 450 for DPB1. Roughly five DR-DQ haplotypes were handled as single units for association and clustering because linkage in the cohort was strong. Among a few hundred genotyped donors of the cohort, an average of roughly 240,000 unique TCR beta nucleotide sequences were sequenced per donor, 15% to 20% of them non-productive. General study outcomes and caveats: Immune exposure information for the cohort was limited to CMV serostatus. Because the 87-base-pair reads could not distinguish some IMGT-functional V segments, including TRBV6-2 and TRBV6-3, those segments were excluded. The sequencing pipeline was judged likely to have produced a cluster of highly shared sequence variants as a technical artifact. In a later genetic analysis, a missense DCLRE1C variant was associated with V-gene and J-gene trimming of TCR beta chains, and the association was replicated in an independent cohort. Linkage disequilibrium might explain the correlated functional status among segregating V segments, but an unknown experimental factor could not be excluded. In a later analysis, several top co-occurrence clusters were reported to appear linked to parvovirus B19, influenza, CMV and Epstein-Barr virus. Because counts were too low, about 15 rarely observed V segments, including chromosome 9 orphons, were left out of the earlier analysis of 587 of the donors. Strong co-occurrence of HLA alleles, especially DR and DQ, made assigning TCR associations to individual alleles difficult. According to a later analysis, most CMV-associated TCR beta chains appeared to be HLA-restricted, and the HLA associations seemed to be driven largely by CMV exposure. Compared with equally common non-associated chains, HLA-associated TCR beta chains in a later analysis were more clonally expanded and had lower generation probabilities. A few of the identified cytomegalovirus-associated TCR beta chains were confirmed in vitro to be specific for cytomegalovirus antigens. Most TCR sequences were seen in very few donors, while some public TCRs were found in many individuals. A total of fewer than 200 TCR beta chains were listed by the study as associated with cytomegalovirus. Presence/absence analyses assumed roughly uniform sequencing depth across donors, an assumption that may not hold. The authors suggested that the approach could potentially be extended to other disease states and immunological phenotypes. A further reported finding was that TCR beta sequences accurately predicted the HLA-A and HLA-B alleles for most subjects in the first cohort. Specific HLA alleles were associated with roughly 17,000 TCR beta sequences at a false discovery rate of 0.05 in a later analysis. In an earlier analysis of about 550 of the donors, most TCR beta V segments were observed in productive rearrangements about 90% or about 30% of the time, broadly matching IMGT annotations. In this cohort, only TCR beta chains were sequenced, and detectable features were limited by the absence of alpha or paired-chain data. In a later genetic analysis, fewer N-insertions in productive TCRs were reported among donors in an Asian-associated ancestry cluster than the roughly 640-donor mean. HLA typing was unavailable for some donors at each locus, so association tests used only the typed subset. In a later analysis, the rate of TCR association differed among HLA loci, with DRB1 alleles having the most associated TCRs and HLA-C alleles having the fewest. The classifier was reported to diagnose cytomegalovirus status with high specificity and sensitivity in both the original and validation cohorts.

There are 17 amino acids in the CDR3, from cysteine to phenylalanine inclusive. Of all the DNA, just the CDR3 is kept, 51 bases in frame from base 1. Reading the germline V gene gives CDR1 LGHNA and CDR2 YNFKEQ. V and J are truncated by 3 bases and 0 bases respectively, leaving an intervening sequence of 15 bases. The library came from the immunoSEQ multiplex PCR assay. A mixture of 60 forward primers for TCR Vbeta segments and 13 reverse primers for TCR Jbeta segments was used in the multiplex PCR. A multiplex PCR assay on genomic DNA amplified the CDR3 region of rearranged TCR beta genes. On the Illumina HiSeq System, the amplified TCR beta libraries were sequenced as 87-base-pair reads. Per the source publication's procedure: A later analysis counted approximately 74 million unique TCR beta chains across the 650 to 800 repertoires, and around 9.9 million of these chains were shared by at least two donors. To remove PCR and sequencing errors, raw reads were error-corrected and collapsed into unique sequences using a nearest-neighbor algorithm that merged closely related sequences. V, D and J gene segments were assigned by aligning CDR3 sequences to IMGT reference sequences. Each retained sequence needed at least a six-nucleotide match to both a V gene segment and a J gene segment. Rearrangements were called productive when the CDR3 lacked stop codons and stayed in frame with V and J; all others were non-productive. CDR3 was defined by IMGT convention, running from the second conserved V-encoded cysteine to the conserved J-encoded phenylalanine. Sequences without an unambiguous match to a single V gene segment were excluded from the earlier analysis of over 500 of the donors. An earlier analysis of 587 of the donors classified V segments as functional when productive rearrangements were above 56.7% and as segregating when the standard deviation between donors was above 5%. A statistical classification framework was built to diagnose cytomegalovirus status from the catalog of TCR beta chain sequences. In a later analysis, TCR nucleotide sequences were compared against IMGT/GENE-DB human TR gene sequences so that V and J genes could be assigned. A later analysis assigned CDR3 sequences and most-parsimonious VDJ recombination scenarios with the TCRdist pipeline. A later analysis defined each TCR beta chain by its CDR3 amino acid sequence plus V-gene family, and excluded reads lacking a unique V-gene family. A later analysis removed 450 to 600 highly shared, low-generation-probability nucleotide sequences to deal with suspected cross-contamination and a sequencing artifact. In a later analysis, a clonal expansion index for each public chain was calculated from normalized within-repertoire ranks of inferred template counts. A later analysis computed generation probabilities with a VDJ recombination model fitted to out-of-frame rearrangements, and checked the results against IGoR. In a later analysis, TCR-TCR, TCR-HLA and TCR-CMV co-occurrence was scored with hypergeometric tests, and a repertoire-size bias correction was applied to TCR pairs. To estimate false discovery rates, a later analysis permuted the HLA or CMV assignments 20 times. In a later analysis, co-occurring TCRs were grouped using DBSCAN, and TCRdist sequence similarity was added for clustering within HLA-allele-positive subsets. Co-occurrence clustering excluded repertoires with fewer than 30,000 or more than 120,000 public chains, plus five with anomalous nucleotide sharing. As stored in TCRdb, this immuneACCESS dataset retains in-frame rearrangements with V and J assigned. A fraction of the clones does not appear; measured against another copy, unresolved V genes explain less than half of the discrepancy, and the remainder lacks a known reason. Clonal size and the V and J genes are those of that table, whereas D and trimming came from the DNA. This sample comprises about 190,000 clones, approximately 79% of them detected only once. The ten largest account for roughly 1.6% of the sample.

The cohort comprised approximately 700 healthy bone marrow donors. At the time of sampling, all cohort members were nominally healthy, though unrecorded immune exposures were likely present. The donor was CMV seronegative and was included in the group of several hundred seronegative cohort members. Each donor provided a peripheral blood sample, and peripheral blood mononuclear cells were used for TCR beta sequencing. The Qiagen DNeasy Blood Extraction Kit was used to extract genomic DNA from the blood cell samples. The sample consisted of PBMCs. The sequence derives from a woman younger than 30 in good health and CMV-seronegative. The chain employs TRBV4-2 and TRBJ1-3, with a weak D call of TRBD1 (6 bases match). The DNA reads as follows: TGTGCCAGCAGCCAGGCACCCAGGGGAAACTCTGGAAACACCATATATTTT. This is translated as CASSQAPRGNSGNTIYF.